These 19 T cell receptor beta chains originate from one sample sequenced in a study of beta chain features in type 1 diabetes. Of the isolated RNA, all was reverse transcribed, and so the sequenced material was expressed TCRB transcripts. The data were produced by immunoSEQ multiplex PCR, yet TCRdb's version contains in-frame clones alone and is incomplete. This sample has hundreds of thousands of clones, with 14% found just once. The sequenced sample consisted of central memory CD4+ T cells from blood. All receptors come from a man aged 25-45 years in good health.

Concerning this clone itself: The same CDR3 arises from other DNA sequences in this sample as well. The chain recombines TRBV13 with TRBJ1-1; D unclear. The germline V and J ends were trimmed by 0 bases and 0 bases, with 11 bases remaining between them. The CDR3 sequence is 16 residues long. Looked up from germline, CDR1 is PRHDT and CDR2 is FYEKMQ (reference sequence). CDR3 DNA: TGTGCCAGCAGCTTAGGATCTTGGCGGATGAACACTGAAGCTTTCTTT. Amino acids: CASSLGSWRMNTEAFF. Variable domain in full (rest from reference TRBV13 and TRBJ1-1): AAGVIQSPRHLIKEKRETATLKCYPIPRHDTVYWYQQGPGQDPQFLISFYEKMQSDKGSIPDRFSAQQFSDYHSELNMSSLELGDSALYFCASSLGSWRMNTEAFFGQGTRLTVV.

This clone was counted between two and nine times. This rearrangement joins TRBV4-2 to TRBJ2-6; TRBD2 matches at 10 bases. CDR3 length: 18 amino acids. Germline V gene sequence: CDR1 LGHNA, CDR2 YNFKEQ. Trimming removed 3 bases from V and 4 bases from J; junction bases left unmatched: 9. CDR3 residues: CASSQEGLAARGANVLTF. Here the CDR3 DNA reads TGTGCCAGCAGCCAGGAAGGACTAGCGGCTAGGGGGGCCAACGTCCTGACTTTC.

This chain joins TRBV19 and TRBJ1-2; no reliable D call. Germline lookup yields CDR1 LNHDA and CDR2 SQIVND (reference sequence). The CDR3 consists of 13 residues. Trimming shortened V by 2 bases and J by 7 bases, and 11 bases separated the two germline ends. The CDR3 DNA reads TGTGCCAGTAGTATAAAAGACTTGGGTGGCTACACCTTC. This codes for CASSIKDLGGYTF.

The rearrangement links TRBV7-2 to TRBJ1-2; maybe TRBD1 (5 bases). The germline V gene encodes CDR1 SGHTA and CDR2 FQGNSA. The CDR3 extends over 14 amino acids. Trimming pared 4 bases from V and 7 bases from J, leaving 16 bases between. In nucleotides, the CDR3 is TGTGCCAGCAGCTCGGCCAGGGAGCTTGGTGGCTACACCTTC. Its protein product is CASSSARELGGYTF.

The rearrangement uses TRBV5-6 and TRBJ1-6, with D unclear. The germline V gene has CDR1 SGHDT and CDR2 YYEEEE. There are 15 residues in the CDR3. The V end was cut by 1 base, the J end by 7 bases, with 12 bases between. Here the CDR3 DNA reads TGTGCCAGCAGCTTGAATCCGGCTTTCAATTCACCCCTCCACTTT. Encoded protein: CASSLNPAFNSPLHF. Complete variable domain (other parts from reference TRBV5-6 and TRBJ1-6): DAGVTQSPTHLIKTRGQQVTLRCSPKSGHDTVSWYQQALGQGPQFIFQYYEEEERQRGNFPDRFSGHQFPNYSSELNVNALLLGDSALYLCASSLNPAFNSPLHFGNGTRLTVT.

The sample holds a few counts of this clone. This CDR3 reads CASRFKLMDQPQHF. Written as DNA, the CDR3 is TGTGCCAGCAGATTTAAACTGATGGATCAGCCCCAGCATTTT. The chain combines TRBV6-5 with TRBJ1-5; no firm D call. CDR1 is MNHEY, CDR2 SVGAGI, per germline. This CDR3 region has 14 residues. Trimming shortened V by 6 bases and J by 5 bases, and 14 bases separated the two germline ends.

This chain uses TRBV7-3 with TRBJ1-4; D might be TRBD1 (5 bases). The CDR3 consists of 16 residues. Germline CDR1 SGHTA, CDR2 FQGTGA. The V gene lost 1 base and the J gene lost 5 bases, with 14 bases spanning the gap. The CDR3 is CASSLRGVGANEKLFF. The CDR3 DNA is TGTGCCAGCAGCTTAAGAGGGGTCGGAGCGAATGAAAAACTGTTTTTT.

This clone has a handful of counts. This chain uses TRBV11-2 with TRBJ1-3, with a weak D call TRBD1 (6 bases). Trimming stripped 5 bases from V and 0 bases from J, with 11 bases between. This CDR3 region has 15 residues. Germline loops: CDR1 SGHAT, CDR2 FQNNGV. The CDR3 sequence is CASSQTGYSGNTIYF. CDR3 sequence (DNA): TGTGCCAGCAGCCAAACAGGGTACTCTGGAAACACCATATATTTT. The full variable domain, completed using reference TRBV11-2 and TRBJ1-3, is EAGVAQSPRYKIIEKRQSVAFWCNPISGHATLYWYQQILGQGPKLLIQFQNNGVVDDSQLPKDRFSAERLKGVDSTLKIQPAKLEDSAVYLCASSQTGYSGNTIYFGEGSWLTVV.

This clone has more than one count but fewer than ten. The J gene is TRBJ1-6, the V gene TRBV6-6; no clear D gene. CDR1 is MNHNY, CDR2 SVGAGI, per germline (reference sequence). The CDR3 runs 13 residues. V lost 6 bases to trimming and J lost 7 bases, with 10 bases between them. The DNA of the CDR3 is TGTGCCAGCAGAAACCCAAAAAATTCACCCCTCCACTTT. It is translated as CASRNPKNSPLHF.

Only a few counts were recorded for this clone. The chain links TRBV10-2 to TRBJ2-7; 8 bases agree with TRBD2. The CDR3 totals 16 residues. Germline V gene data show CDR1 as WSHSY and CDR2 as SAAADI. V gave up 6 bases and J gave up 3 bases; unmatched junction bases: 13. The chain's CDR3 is CASRVSPGGGYYEQYF. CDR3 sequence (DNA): TGCGCCAGCAGAGTCTCCCCTGGCGGGGGGTACTACGAGCAGTACTTC.

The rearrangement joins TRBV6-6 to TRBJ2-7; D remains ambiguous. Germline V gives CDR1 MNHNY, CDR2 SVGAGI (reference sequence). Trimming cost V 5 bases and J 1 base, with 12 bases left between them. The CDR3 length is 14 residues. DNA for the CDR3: TGTGCCAGCAGTCGCCCCGGGCAGTCCTACGAGCAGTACTTC. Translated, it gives CASSRPGQSYEQYF.

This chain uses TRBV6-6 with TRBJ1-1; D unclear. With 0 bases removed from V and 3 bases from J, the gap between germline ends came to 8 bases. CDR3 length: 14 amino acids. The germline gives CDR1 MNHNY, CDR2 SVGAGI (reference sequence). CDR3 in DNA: TGTGCCAGCAGTTACTCGGATCCGGACACTGAAGCTTTCTTT. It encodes CASSYSDPDTEAFF.

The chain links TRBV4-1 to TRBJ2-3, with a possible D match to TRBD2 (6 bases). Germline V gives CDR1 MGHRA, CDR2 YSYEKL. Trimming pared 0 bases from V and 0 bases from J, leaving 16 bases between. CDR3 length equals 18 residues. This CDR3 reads CASSQESGSGSSTDTQYF. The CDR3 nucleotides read TGCGCCAGCAGCCAAGAATCGGGTAGCGGCTCGAGCACAGATACGCAGTATTTT.

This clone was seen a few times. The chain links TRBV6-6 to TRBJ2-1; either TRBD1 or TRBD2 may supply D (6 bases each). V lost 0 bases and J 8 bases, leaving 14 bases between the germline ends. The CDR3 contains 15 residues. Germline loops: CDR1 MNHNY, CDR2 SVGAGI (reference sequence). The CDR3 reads CASSYSGGGDYEQFF. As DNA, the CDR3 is TGTGCCAGCAGTTACTCCGGGGGCGGGGATTATGAGCAGTTCTTC.

The CDR3 sequence: CASSRQIQETQYF. CDR3 coding DNA: TGTGCCAGCAGTCGGCAGATTCAAGAGACCCAGTACTTC. This rearrangement joins TRBV6-5 to TRBJ2-5; no definite D call. The CDR3 consists of 13 residues. Germline V gives CDR1 MNHEY, CDR2 SVGAGI. Trimming shortened V by 5 bases and J by 2 bases, and 9 bases separated the two germline ends.

The CDR3 is CASSSLQGTPLREQYF. Written as DNA, the CDR3 is TGTGCCAGCAGCTCGCTCCAGGGCACCCCTCTACGCGAGCAGTACTTC. The chain is built from TRBV5-6 and TRBJ2-7; maybe TRBD1 (5 bases). Trimming took off 3 bases at V and 6 bases at J, with 22 bases between the two ends. The CDR3 covers 16 residues. CDR1 and CDR2 (germline): SGHDT, YYEEEE.

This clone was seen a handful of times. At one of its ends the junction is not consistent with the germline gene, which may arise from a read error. CDR3 sequence (DNA): TGTGCCAGCAACTTGCGAGGGGGAGACCTGGAAGAGACCCAGTACTTC. Amino acids: CASNLRGGDLEETQYF. The chain has TRBV5-6 and TRBJ2-5; TRBD1 might be the D (6 bases). The CDR3 runs to 16 residues. Per the germline V gene, CDR1 is SGHDT and CDR2 is YYEEEE. Together with reference TRBV5-6 and TRBJ2-5, the CDR3 gives the full variable domain: DAGVTQSPTHLIKTRGQQVTLRCSPKSGHDTVSWYQQALGQGPQFIFQYYEEEERQRGNFPDRFSGHQFPNYSSELNVNALLLGDSALYLCASNLRGGDLEETQYFGPGTRLLVL.

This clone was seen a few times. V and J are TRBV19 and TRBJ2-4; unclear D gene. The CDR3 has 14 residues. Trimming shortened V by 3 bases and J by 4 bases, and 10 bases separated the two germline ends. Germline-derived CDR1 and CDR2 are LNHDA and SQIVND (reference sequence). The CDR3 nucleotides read TGTGCCAGTAGTATGAGGAGTCAGAAAAACATTCAGTACTTC. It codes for CASSMRSQKNIQYF. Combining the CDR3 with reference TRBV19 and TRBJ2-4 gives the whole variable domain DGGITQSPKYLFRKEGQNVTLSCEQNLNHDAMYWYRQDPGQGLRLIYYSQIVNDFQKGDIAEGYSVSREKKESFPLTVTSAQKNPTAFYLCASSMRSQKNIQYFGAGTRLSVL.

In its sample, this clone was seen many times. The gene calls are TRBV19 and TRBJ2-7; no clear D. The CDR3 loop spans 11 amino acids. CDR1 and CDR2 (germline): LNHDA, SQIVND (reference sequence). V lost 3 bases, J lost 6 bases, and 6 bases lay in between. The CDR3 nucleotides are TGTGCCAGTAGTATTGGAGTCGAGCAGTACTTC. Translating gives CASSIGVEQYF.